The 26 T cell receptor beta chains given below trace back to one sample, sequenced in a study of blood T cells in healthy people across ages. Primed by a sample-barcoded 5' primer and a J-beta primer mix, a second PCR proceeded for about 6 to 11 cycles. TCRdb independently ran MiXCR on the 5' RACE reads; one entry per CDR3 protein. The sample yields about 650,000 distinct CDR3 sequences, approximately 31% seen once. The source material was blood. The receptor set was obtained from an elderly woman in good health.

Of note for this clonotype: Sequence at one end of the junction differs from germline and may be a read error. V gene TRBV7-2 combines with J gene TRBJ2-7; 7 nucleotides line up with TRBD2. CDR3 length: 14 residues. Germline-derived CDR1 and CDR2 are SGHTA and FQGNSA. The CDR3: CASSLAVGRREQYF. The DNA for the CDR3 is TGCGCCAGCAGCTTAGCAGTCGGGAGGAGAGAGCAGTACTTC.

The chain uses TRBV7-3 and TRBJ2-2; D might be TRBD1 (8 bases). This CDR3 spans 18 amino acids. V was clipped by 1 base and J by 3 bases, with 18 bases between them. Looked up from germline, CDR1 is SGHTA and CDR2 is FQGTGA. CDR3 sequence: CASSLRHQTGGDTGELFF. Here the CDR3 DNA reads TGTGCCAGCAGCTTAAGGCACCAAACAGGGGGGGACACCGGGGAGCTGTTTTTT.

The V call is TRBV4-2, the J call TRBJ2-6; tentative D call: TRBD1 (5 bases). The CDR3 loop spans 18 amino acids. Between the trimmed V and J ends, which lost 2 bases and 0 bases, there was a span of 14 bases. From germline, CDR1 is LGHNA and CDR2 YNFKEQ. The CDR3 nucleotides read TGTGCCAGCAGCCAAATGAAGGGGCGCAGCTCTGGGGCCAACGTCCTGACTTTC. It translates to CASSQMKGRSSGANVLTF.

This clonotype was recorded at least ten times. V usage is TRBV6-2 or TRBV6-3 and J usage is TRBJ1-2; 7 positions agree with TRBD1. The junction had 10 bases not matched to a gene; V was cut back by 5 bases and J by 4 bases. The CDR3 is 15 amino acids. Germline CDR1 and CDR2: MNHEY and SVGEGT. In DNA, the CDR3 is TGTGCCAGCAGTCGACAGGGATTGGGGTTCTATGGCTACACCTTC. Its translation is CASSRQGLGFYGYTF.

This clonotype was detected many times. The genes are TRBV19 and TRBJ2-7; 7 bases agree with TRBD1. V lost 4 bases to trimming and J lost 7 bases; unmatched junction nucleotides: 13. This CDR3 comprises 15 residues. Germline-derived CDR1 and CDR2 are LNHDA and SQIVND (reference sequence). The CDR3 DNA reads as TGTGCCAGTAGTAGGACCGGGACAGCGAGTCGGGAGCAGTACTTC. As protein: CASSRTGTASREQYF.

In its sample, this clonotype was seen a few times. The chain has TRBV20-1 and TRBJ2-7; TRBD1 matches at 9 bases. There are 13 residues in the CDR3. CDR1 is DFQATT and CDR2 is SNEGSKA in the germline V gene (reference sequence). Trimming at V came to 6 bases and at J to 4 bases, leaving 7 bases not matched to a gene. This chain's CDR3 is CSAPQQGAYEQYF. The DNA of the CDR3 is TGCAGTGCCCCTCAACAGGGGGCGTACGAGCAGTACTTC.

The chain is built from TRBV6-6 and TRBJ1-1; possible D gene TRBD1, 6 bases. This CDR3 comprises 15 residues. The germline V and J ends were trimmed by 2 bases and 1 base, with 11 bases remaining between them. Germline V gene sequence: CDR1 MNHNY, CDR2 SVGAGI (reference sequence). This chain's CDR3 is CASSYTGQRNTEAFF. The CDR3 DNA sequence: TGTGCCAGCAGTTACACTGGACAGAGGAACACTGAAGCTTTCTTT.

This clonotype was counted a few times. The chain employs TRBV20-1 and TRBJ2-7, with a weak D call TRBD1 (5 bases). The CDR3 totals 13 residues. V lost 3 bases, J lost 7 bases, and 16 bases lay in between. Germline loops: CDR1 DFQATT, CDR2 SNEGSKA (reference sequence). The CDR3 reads CSASFRQGNEQYF. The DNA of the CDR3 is TGCAGTGCTAGTTTTCGGCAGGGCAATGAGCAGTACTTC.

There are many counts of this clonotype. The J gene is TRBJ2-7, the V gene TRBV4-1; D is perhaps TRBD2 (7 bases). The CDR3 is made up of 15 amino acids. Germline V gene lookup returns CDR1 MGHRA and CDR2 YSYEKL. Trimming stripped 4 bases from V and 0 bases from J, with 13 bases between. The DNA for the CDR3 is TGCGCCAGCAGCCCCGCGGGGGCGTCCTCCTACGAGCAGTACTTC. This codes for CASSPAGASSYEQYF.

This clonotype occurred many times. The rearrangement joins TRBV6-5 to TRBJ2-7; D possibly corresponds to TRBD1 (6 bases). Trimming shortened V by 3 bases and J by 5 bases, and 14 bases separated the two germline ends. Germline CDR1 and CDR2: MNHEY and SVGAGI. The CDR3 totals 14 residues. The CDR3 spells CASSYTNRVHEQYF. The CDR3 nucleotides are TGTGCCAGCAGTTATACAAACAGGGTGCACGAGCAGTACTTC.

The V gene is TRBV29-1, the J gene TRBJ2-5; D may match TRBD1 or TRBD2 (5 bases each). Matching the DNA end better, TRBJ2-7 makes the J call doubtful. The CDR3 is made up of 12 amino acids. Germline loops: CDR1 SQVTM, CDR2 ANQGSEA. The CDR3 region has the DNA TGCAGCGGGGGCAGCGGCCTCTACGAGCAGTACTTC. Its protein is CSGGSGLYEQYF.

CDR3 protein: CASSPFVRQSSGNTIYF. The CDR3 DNA reads TGTGCCAGCAGCCCCTTCGTTAGGCAGAGCTCTGGAAACACCATATATTTT. The chain carries TRBV9 and TRBJ1-3; D ambiguous. V was shortened by 4 bases and J by 0 bases, with 17 bases between the two germline ends. The germline V gene has CDR1 SGDLS and CDR2 YYNGEE. The CDR3 has 17 amino acids. The full variable domain, rest sourced from reference TRBV9 and TRBJ1-3, is DSGVTQTPKHLITATGQRVTLRCSPRSGDLSVYWYQQSLDQGLQFLIQYYNGEERAKGNILERFSAQQFPDLHSELNLSSLELGDSALYFCASSPFVRQSSGNTIYFGEGSWLTVV.

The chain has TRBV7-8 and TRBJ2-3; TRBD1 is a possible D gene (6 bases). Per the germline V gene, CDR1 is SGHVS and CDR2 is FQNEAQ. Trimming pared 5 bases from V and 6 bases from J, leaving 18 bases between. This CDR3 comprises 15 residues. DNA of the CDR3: TGTGCCAGCAGCCCAGGGGTGGGGTGGGGGGATACGCAGTATTTT. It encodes CASSPGVGWGDTQYF. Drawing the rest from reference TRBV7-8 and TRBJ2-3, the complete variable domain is GAGVSQSPRYKVAKRGQDVALRCDPISGHVSLFWYQQALGQGPEFLTYFQNEAQLDKSGLPSDRFFAERPEGSVSTLKIQRTQQEDSAVYLCASSPGVGWGDTQYFGPGTRLTVL.

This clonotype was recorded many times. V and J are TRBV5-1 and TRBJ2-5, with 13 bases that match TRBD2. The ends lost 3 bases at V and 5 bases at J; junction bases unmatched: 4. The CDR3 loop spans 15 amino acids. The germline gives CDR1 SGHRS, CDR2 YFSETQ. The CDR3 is CASSYSGLAGETQYF. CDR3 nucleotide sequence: TGCGCCAGCAGCTACTCGGGACTAGCGGGGGAGACCCAGTACTTC.

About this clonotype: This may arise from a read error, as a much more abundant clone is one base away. For the CDR3, the DNA is TGCAGTGGGGACAGGGGTGCCAACTATGGCTACACCTTC. Its protein product is CSGDRGANYGYTF. The chain employs TRBV20-1 and TRBJ1-2, with 10 nucleotides matching TRBD1. Germline V lookup: CDR1 DFQATT, CDR2 SNEGSKA (reference sequence). The CDR3 covers 13 residues. J gave up 2 bases and V 7 bases, and 4 bases lay outside the gene matches.

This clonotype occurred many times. DNA for the CDR3: TGCGCCAGCAGCCCCCGACAGGGGTCCACTGAAGCTTTCTTT. It is translated as CASSPRQGSTEAFF. The chain recombines TRBV4-1 with TRBJ1-1; 8 nucleotides line up with TRBD1. This CDR3 is 14 amino acids long. The V gene's germline CDR1 is MGHRA and CDR2 YSYEKL. Trimming removed 4 bases from V and 4 bases from J; junction bases left unmatched: 5.

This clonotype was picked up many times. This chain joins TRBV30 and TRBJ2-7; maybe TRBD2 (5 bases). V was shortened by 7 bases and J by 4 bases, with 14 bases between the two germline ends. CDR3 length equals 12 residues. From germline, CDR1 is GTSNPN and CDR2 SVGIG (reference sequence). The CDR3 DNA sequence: TGTGCCTCAAGGACTCGCGCATACGAGCAGTACTTC. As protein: CASRTRAYEQYF.

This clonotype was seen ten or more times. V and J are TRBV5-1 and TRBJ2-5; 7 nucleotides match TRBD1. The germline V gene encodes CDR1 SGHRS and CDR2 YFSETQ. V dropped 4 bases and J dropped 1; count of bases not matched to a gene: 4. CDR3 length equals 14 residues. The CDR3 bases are TGCGCCAGCAGCGATTGGGACAGCCAAGAGACCCAGTACTTC. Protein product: CASSDWDSQETQYF.

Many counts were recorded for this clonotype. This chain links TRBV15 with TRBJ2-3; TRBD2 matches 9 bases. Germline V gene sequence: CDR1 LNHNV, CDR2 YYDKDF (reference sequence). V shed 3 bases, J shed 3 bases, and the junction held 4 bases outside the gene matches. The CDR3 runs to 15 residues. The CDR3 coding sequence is TGTGCCACCAGCAGGGCGGGGGGGCTGACAGATACGCAGTATTTT. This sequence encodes CATSRAGGLTDTQYF. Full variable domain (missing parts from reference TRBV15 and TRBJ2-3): DAMVIQNPRYQVTQFGKPVTLSCSQTLNHNVMYWYQQKSSQAPKLLFHYYDKDFNNEADTPDNFQSRRPNTSFCFLDIRSPGLGDTAMYLCATSRAGGLTDTQYFGPGTRLTVL.

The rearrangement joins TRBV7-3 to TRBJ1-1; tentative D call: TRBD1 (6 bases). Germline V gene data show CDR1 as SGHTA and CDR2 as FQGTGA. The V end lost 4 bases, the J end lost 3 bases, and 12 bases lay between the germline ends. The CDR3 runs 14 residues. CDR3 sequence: CASSSGHGDTEAFF. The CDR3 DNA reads TGTGCCAGCAGCTCGGGACATGGGGACACTGAAGCTTTCTTT.

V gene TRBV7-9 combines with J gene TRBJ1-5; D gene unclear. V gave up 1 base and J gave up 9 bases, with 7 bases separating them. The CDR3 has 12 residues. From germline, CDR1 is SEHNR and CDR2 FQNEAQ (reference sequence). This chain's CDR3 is CASSLVEGPQHF. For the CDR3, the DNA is TGTGCCAGCAGCTTAGTGGAGGGGCCCCAGCATTTT.

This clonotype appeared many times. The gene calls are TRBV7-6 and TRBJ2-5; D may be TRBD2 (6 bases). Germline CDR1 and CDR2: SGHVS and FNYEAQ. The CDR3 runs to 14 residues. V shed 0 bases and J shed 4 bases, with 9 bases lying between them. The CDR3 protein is CASSLASAGETQYF. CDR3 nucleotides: TGTGCCAGCAGCTTAGCCTCAGCGGGAGAGACCCAGTACTTC.

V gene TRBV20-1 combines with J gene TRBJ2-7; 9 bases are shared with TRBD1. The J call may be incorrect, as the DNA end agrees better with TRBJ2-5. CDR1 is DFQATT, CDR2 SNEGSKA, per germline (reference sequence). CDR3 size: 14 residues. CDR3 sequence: CSASTGGTGETQYF. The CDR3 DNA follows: TGCAGTGCGAGTACAGGGGGCACAGGAGAGACCCAGTACTTC.

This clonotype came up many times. The CDR3 coding sequence is TGTGCCAGCAGCTTGGACGTACGGGACTCCCAGTACTTC. The encoded protein is CASSLDVRDSQYF. The chain joins TRBV5-6 to TRBJ2-5; possibly TRBD2 for D (6 bases). Deletions cut 0 bases from V and 9 bases from J, with 12 bases between. Germline values: CDR1 SGHDT, CDR2 YYEEEE. CDR3 size: 13 residues.

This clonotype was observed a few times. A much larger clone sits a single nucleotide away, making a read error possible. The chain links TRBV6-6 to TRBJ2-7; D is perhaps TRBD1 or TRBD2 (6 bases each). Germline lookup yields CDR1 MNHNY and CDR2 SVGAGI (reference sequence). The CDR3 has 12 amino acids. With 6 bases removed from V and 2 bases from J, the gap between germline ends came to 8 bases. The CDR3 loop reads CASRRDTYEQYF. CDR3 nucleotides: TGTGCCAGCAGGCGGGACACCTACGAGCAGTACTTC.

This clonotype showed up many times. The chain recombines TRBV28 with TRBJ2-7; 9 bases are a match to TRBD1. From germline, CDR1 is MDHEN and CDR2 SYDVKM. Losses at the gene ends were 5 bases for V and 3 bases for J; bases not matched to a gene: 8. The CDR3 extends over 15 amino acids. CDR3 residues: CASSTPTGGSYEQYF. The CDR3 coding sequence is TGTGCCAGCAGTACTCCGACAGGGGGTAGCTACGAGCAGTACTTC.